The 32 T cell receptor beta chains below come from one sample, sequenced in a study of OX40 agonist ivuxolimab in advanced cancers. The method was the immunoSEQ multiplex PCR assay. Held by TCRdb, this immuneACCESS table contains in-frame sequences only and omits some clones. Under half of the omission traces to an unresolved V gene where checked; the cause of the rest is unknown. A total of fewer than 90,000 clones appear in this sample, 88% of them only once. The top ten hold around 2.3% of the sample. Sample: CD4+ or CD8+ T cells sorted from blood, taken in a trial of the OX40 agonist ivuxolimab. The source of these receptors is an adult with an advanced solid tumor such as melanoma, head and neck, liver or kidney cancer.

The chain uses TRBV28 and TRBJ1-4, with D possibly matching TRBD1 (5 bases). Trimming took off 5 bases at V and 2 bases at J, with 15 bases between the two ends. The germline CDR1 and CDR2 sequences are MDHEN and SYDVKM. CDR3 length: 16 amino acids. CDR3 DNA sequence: TGTGCCAGCAGTAGTCCCGGGACGGTTACTAATGAAAAACTGTTTTTT. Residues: CASSSPGTVTNEKLFF.

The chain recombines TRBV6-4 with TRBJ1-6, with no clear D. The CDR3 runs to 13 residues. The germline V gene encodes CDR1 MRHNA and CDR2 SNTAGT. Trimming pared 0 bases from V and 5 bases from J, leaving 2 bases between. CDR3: CASSDSNNSPLHF. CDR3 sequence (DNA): TGTGCCAGCAGTGACTCGAATAATTCACCCCTCCACTTT.

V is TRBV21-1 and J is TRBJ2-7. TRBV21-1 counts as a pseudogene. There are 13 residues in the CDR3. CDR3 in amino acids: CASSKSPEYEQYF. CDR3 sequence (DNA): TGTGCCAGCAGCAAATCCCCCGAATACGAGCAGTACTTC.

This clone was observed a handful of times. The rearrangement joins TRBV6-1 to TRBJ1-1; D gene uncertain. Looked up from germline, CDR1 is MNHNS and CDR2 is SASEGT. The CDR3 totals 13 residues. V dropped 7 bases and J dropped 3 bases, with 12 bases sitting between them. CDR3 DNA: TGTGCCAGCACTTCGACACCTGACACTGAAGCTTTCTTT. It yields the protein CASTSTPDTEAFF.

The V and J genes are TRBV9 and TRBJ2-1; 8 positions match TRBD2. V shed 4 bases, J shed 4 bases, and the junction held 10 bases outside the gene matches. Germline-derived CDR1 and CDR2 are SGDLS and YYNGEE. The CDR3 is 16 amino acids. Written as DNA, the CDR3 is TGTGCCAGCAGCCCCCGGACTAGCAGAAAATACAATGAGCAGTTCTTC. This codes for CASSPRTSRKYNEQFF.

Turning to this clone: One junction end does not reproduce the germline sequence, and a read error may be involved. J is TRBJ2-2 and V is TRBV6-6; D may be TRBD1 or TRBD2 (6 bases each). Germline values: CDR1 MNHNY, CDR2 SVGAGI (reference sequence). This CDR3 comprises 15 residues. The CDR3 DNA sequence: TGTGCCAGCAGTGACTCCGGGGGCCGGGCCGGGGAGCTGTTTTTT. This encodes CASSDSGGRAGELFF.

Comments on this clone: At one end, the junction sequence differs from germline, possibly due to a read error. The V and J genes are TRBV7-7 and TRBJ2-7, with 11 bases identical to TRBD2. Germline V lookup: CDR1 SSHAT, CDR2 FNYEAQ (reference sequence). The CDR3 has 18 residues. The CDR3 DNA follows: TGTGCTAGCACTCTAAGTACGACTAGCGGGACCTTCTCCTACGAGCAGTACTTC. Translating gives CASTLSTTSGTFSYEQYF.

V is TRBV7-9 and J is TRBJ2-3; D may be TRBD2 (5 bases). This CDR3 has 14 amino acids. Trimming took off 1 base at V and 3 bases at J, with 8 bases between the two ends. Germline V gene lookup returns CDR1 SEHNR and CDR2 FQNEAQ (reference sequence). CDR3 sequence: CASSLDPGTDTQYF. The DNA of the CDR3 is TGTGCCAGCAGCTTAGACCCGGGAACAGATACGCAGTATTTT.

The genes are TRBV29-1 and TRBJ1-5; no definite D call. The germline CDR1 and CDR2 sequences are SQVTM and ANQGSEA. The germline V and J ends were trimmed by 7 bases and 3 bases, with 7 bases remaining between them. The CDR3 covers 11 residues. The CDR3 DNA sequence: TGCAGCGCGGGGAACAATCAGCCCCAGCATTTT. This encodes CSAGNNQPQHF.

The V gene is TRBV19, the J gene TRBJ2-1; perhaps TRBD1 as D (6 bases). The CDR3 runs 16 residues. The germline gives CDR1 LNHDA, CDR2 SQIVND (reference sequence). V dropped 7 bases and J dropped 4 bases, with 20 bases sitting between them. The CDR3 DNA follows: TGTGCCAGTACCCTGGGGGTGGGGGCGGAATACAATGAGCAGTTCTTC. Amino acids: CASTLGVGAEYNEQFF.

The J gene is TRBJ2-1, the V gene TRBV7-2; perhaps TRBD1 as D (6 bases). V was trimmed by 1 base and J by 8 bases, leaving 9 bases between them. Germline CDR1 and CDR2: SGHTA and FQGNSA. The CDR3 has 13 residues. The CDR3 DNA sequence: TGTGCCAGCAGCTTAGTAGGGGGAGATGAGCAGTTCTTC. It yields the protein CASSLVGGDEQFF. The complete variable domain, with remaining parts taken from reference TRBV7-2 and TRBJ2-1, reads GAGVSQSPSNKVTEKGKDVELRCDPISGHTALYWYRQSLGQGLEFLIYFQGNSAPDKSGLPSDRFSAERTGGSVSTLTIQRTQQEDSAVYLCASSLVGGDEQFFGPGTRLTVL.

The CDR3 nucleotides read TGCGCCAGCAGCCAAGTCTCTGGCGGTCGCTCCTACGAGCAGTACTTC. This gives the protein CASSQVSGGRSYEQYF. This rearrangement joins TRBV4-1 to TRBJ2-7; D gene unclear. The V gene's germline CDR1 is MGHRA and CDR2 YSYEKL. V was cut by 1 base and J by 0 bases, with 13 bases left in between. The CDR3 is 16 amino acids.

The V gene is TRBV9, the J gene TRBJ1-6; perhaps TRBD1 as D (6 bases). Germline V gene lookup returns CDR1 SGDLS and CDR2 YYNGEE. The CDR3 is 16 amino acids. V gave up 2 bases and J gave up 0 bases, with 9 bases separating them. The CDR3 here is CASSVGGTSYNSPLHF. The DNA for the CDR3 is TGTGCCAGCAGCGTCGGGGGCACCTCCTATAATTCACCCCTCCACTTT.

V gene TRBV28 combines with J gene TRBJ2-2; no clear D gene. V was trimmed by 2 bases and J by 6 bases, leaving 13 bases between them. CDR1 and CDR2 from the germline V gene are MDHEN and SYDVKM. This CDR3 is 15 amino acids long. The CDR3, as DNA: TGTGCCAGCAGTTTACTAGGTGCGTTGGCCGGGGAGCTGTTTTTT. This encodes CASSLLGALAGELFF.

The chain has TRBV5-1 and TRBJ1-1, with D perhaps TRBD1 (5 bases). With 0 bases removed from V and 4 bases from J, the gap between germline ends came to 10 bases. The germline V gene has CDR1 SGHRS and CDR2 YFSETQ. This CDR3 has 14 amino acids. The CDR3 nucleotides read TGCGCCAGCAGCTTGGAAGGGGATCGCACTGAAGCTTTCTTT. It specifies CASSLEGDRTEAFF. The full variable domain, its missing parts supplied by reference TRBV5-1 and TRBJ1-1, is KAGVTQTPRYLIKTRGQQVTLSCSPISGHRSVSWYQQTPGQGLQFLFEYFSETQRNKGNFPGRFSGRQFSNSRSEMNVSTLELGDSALYLCASSLEGDRTEAFFGQGTRLTVV.

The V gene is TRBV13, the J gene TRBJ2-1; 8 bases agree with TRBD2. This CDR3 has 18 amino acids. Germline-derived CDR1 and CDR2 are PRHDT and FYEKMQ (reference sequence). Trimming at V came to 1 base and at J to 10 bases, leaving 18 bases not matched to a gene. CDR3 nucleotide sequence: TGTGCCAGCAGCTTAGAGGACGGGAGGGCCGGGTTTGTCCGGGAGCAGTTCTTC. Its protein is CASSLEDGRAGFVREQFF.

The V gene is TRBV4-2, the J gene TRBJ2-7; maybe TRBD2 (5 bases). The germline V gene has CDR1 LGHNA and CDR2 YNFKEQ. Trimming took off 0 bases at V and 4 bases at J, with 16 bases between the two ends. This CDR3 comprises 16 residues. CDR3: CASSQEVGVEGYEQYF. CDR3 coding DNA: TGTGCCAGCAGCCAAGAGGTCGGCGTCGAGGGATACGAGCAGTACTTC.

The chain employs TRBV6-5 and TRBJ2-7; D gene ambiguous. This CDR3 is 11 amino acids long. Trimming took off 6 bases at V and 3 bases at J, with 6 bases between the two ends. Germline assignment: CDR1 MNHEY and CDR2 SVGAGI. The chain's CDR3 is CASRIDYEQYF. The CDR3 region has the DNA TGTGCCAGCAGAATCGACTACGAGCAGTACTTC.

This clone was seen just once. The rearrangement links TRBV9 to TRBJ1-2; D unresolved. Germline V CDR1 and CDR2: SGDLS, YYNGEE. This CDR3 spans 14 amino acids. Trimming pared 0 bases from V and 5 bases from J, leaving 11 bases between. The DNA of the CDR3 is TGTGCCAGCAGCGTAGCTGAGACGGGATATGGCTACACCTTC. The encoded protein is CASSVAETGYGYTF.

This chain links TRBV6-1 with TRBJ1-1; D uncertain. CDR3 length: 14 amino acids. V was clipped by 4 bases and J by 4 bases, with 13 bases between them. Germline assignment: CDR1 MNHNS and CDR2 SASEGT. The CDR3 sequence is CASSAGLGGTEAFF. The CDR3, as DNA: TGTGCCAGCAGTGCCGGGCTTGGTGGCACTGAAGCTTTCTTT.

CDR3 amino acids: CASRDRGQGNQPQHF. CDR3 bases: TGTGCCAGTAGGGACAGGGGGCAGGGCAATCAGCCCCAGCATTTT. This sequence joins TRBV19 and TRBJ1-5; 11 bases align to TRBD1. Germline loops: CDR1 LNHDA, CDR2 SQIVND (reference sequence). The V gene end was trimmed by 6 bases and the J gene end by 2 bases; junction bases not matched to a gene: 3. There are 15 residues in the CDR3.

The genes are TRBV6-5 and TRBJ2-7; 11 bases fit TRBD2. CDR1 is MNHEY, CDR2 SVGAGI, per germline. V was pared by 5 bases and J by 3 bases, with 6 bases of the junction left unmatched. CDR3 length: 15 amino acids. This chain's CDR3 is CASSRGLAGHYEQYF. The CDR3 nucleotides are TGTGCCAGCAGTAGAGGACTAGCGGGTCACTACGAGCAGTACTTC.

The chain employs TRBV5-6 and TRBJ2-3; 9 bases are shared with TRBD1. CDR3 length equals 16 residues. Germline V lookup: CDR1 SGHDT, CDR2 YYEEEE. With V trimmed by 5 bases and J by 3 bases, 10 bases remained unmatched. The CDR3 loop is CASSSLGTGPTDTQYF. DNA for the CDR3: TGTGCCAGCAGTTCATTAGGGACAGGGCCAACAGATACGCAGTATTTT.

For the CDR3, the DNA is TGTGCCACCAGCTTGGGCGGGGGTTTTATCGACTATGGCTACACCTTC. Translation: CATSLGGGFIDYGYTF. The gene calls are TRBV15 and TRBJ1-2; D perhaps matches TRBD1 (5 bases). The CDR3 has 16 amino acids. From germline, CDR1 is LNHNV and CDR2 YYDKDF (reference sequence). V gave up 5 bases and J gave up 3 bases, with 19 bases separating them.

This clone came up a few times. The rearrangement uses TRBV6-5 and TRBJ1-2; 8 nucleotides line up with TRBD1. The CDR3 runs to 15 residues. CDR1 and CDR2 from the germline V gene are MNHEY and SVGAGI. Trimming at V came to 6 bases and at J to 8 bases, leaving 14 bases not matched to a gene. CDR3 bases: TGTGCCAGCAGCCCCGCGGCAGGGGGCCTTAGAGGCTACACCTTC. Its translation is CASSPAAGGLRGYTF.

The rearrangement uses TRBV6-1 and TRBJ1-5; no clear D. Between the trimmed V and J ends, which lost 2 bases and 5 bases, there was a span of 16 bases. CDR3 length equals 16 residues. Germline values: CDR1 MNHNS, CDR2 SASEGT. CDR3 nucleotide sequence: TGTGCCAGCAGTGAAAGCTTGCTAAGGACCGATCAGCCCCAGCATTTT. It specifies CASSESLLRTDQPQHF.

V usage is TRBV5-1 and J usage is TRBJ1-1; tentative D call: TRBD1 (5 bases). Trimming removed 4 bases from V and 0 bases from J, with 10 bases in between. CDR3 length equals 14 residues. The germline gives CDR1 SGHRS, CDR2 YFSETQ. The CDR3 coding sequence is TGCGCCAGCAGCCAGGGACCGATGAACACTGAAGCTTTCTTT. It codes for CASSQGPMNTEAFF.

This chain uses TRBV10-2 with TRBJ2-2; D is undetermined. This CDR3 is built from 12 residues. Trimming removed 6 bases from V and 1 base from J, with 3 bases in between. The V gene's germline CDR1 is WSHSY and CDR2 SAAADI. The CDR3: CASSGNTGELFF. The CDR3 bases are TGCGCCAGCAGCGGGAACACCGGGGAGCTGTTTTTT.

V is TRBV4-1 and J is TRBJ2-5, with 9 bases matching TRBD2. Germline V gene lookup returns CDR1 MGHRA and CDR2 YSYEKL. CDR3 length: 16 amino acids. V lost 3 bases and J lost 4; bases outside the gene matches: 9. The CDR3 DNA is TGCGCCAGCAGCCAGACGGTAGCGGGGGTGTTAGAGACCCAGTACTTC. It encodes CASSQTVAGVLETQYF.

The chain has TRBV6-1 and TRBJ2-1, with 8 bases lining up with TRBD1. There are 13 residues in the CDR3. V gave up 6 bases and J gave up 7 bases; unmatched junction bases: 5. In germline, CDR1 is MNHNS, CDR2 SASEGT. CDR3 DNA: TGTGCCAGCAGGAGGGACAGGACAAATGAGCAGTTCTTC. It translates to CASRRDRTNEQFF.

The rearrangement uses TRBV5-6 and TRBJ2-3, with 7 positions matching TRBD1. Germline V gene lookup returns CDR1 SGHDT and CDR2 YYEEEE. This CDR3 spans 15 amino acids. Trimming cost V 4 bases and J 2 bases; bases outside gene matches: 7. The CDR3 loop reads CASSTLGQYTDTQYF. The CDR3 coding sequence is TGTGCCAGCAGCACCCTGGGACAGTACACAGATACGCAGTATTTT.

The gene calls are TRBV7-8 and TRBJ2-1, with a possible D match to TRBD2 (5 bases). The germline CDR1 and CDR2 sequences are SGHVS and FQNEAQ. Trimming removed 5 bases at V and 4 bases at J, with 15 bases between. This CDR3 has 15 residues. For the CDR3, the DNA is TGTGCCAGCAGCGGAGGACTCACAGTTTACAATGAGCAGTTCTTC. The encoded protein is CASSGGLTVYNEQFF.